One and the same sample provided the 6 T cell receptor beta chains below, sequenced in a study of OX40 agonist ivuxolimab in advanced cancers. The library was generated by the immunoSEQ multiplex PCR assay. TCRdb took this table from immuneACCESS and kept in-frame rearrangements with V and J called. Such tables lack part of the clones; where checked against another copy, unresolved V genes explain under half of the gap, and the rest is unexplained. A total of approximately 15,000 clones appear in this sample, just under 80% of them only once. The top ten clones comprise 11% to 15% of the sample. This material consisted of CD4+ or CD8+ T cells sorted from blood, taken in a trial of the OX40 agonist ivuxolimab. These receptors were taken from an adult with an advanced solid tumor such as melanoma, head and neck, liver or kidney cancer.

V and J are TRBV6-6 and TRBJ1-1, with D maybe TRBD1 (5 bases). Trimming pared 5 bases from V and 5 bases from J, leaving 12 bases between. Germline-derived CDR1 and CDR2 are MNHNY and SVGAGI (reference sequence). This CDR3 region has 13 residues. CDR3 sequence reads: CASSPGGRTEAFF. The CDR3 DNA sequence: TGTGCCAGCAGTCCCGGGGGGAGGACTGAAGCTTTCTTT.

This clone appeared a single time. V and J are TRBV5-1 and TRBJ1-2, with a tentative D call TRBD1 (5 bases). This CDR3 has 17 residues. Germline V CDR1 and CDR2: SGHRS, YFSETQ. V gave up 4 bases and J gave up 4 bases, with 23 bases separating them. CDR3 in amino acids: CASSPLQGKAHVYGYTF. The CDR3 DNA is TGCGCCAGCAGCCCGTTGCAGGGTAAAGCCCATGTCTATGGCTACACCTTC.

This clone appeared a single time. CDR3 bases: TGTGCCAGCAGTTACTCGGGGGGCTCCTACGAGCAGTACTTC. It translates to CASSYSGGSYEQYF. V usage is TRBV6-5 and J usage is TRBJ2-7, with D perhaps matching TRBD2 (6 bases). The CDR3 runs to 14 residues. CDR1 and CDR2 from the germline V gene are MNHEY and SVGAGI. Trimming left V 0 bases short and J 0 bases short, with 6 bases between.

DNA of the CDR3: TGTGCCAGCGCGAGCGGGGGTTCCTACGAGCAGTACTTC. It codes for CASASGGSYEQYF. The chain employs TRBV7-2 and TRBJ2-7; TRBD2 agrees at 8 bases. CDR1 SGHTA and CDR2 FQGNSA come from the germline V gene. This CDR3 region has 13 residues. The trim removed 8 bases at V and 1 base at J, leaving 4 bases unmatched.

The chain employs TRBV2 and TRBJ1-1; D gene unclear. The CDR3 is 13 residues long. Germline-derived CDR1 and CDR2 are SNHLY and FYNNEI. The V end lost 6 bases, the J end lost 2 bases, and 10 bases lay between the germline ends. The CDR3 loop reads CASRGQSNTEAFF. The CDR3 region has the DNA TGTGCCAGCAGGGGCCAAAGTAACACTGAAGCTTTCTTT.

V is TRBV6-5 and J is TRBJ1-1; 9 nucleotides agree with TRBD1. The CDR3 has 14 residues. V dropped 0 bases and J dropped 5; count of bases not matched to a gene: 1. The V gene's germline CDR1 is MNHEY and CDR2 SVGAGI. CDR3 residues: CASSYSDRGTEAFF. CDR3 nucleotide sequence: TGTGCCAGCAGTTACTCGGACAGGGGAACTGAAGCTTTCTTT.